One sample yielded the 8 T cell receptor beta chains listed below, sequenced in a study of T cells in Graves' hyperthyroidism and ophthalmopathy. Amplification targeted TCR beta CDR3 regions from RNA transcripts. The TCR CDR3 first-round RT-PCR relied on the HTBI primer set. TCRdb passed the multiplex PCR reads through MiXCR, listing each CDR3 protein once. The sample records 600,000 or so distinct CDR3 sequences, around 14% being singletons. The sequencing input was blood. The source of these receptors is a woman between 18 and 29 years old with Graves' ophthalmopathy.

This clonotype has a count of ten or more. The chain employs TRBV9 and TRBJ1-1; D not certain. Trimming took off 0 bases at V and 0 bases at J, with 9 bases between the two ends. CDR1 and CDR2 (germline): SGDLS, YYNGEE. The CDR3 runs 15 residues. DNA for the CDR3: TGTGCCAGCAGCGTAGCTGGCACTATGAACACTGAAGCTTTCTTT. It translates to CASSVAGTMNTEAFF.

This clonotype was seen many times. The chain recombines TRBV11-1 with TRBJ2-7; D is possibly TRBD1 (5 bases). The length of the CDR3 is 14 residues. V shed 2 bases and J shed 6 bases, with 14 bases lying between them. From germline, CDR1 is SGHAT and CDR2 FQDESV (reference sequence). The CDR3 DNA sequence: TGTGCCAGCAGCTTAAGCAGGGCCGTCCCCGAGCAGTACTTC. As protein: CASSLSRAVPEQYF.

The chain links TRBV11-3 to TRBJ2-5; D possibly corresponds to TRBD2 (5 bases). This CDR3 spans 13 amino acids. Germline CDR1 is SGHNT and CDR2 is YENEEA. The V end lost 3 bases, the J end lost 5 bases, and 10 bases lay between the germline ends. CDR3 nucleotides: TGTGCCAGCAGCTTCGGGGTTACGGAGACCCAGTACTTC. Protein product: CASSFGVTETQYF. The full variable domain, completed using reference TRBV11-3 and TRBJ2-5, is EAGVVQSPRYKIIEKKQPVAFWCNPISGHNTLYWYLQNLGQGPELLIRYENEEAVDDSQLPKDRFSAERLKGVDSTLKIQPAELGDSAVYLCASSFGVTETQYFGPGTRLLVL.

V is TRBV28 and J is TRBJ1-2, with TRBD1 as a possible D gene (6 bases). Germline V gene data show CDR1 as MDHEN and CDR2 as SYDVKM. The germline V and J ends were trimmed by 1 base and 6 bases, with 18 bases remaining between them. CDR3 length: 16 residues. CDR3 in amino acids: CASSLSLQGLKDGYTF. Here the CDR3 DNA reads TGTGCCAGCAGTTTATCACTTCAGGGGCTTAAGGATGGCTACACCTTC.

Points on this clonotype: This may be a read error, as it is one base from a much larger clone. The chain carries TRBV27 and TRBJ2-5; D is possibly TRBD2 (5 bases). Per germline, CDR1 MNHEY and CDR2 SMNVEV (reference sequence). CDR3 length: 13 residues. V lost 2 bases and J 6 bases, leaving 10 bases between the germline ends. CDR3: CASSLGGMQTQYF. CDR3 coding DNA: TGTGCCAGCAGTTTAGGAGGAATGCAGACCCAGTACTTC.

As to this clonotype: Just one base apart from a much larger clone, this may be a read error. The genes are TRBV27 and TRBJ1-6; D is ambiguous. The length of the CDR3 is 19 residues. Germline lookup yields CDR1 MNHEY and CDR2 SMNVEV (reference sequence). Trimming shortened V by 3 bases and J by 0 bases, and 18 bases separated the two germline ends. CDR3 in amino acids: CASSLAAQNSGSYNSPLHF. CDR3 nucleotides: TGTGCCAGCAGTTTGGCGGCACAGAATTCAGGCTCCTATAATTCACCCCTCCACTTT.

The chain carries TRBV18 and TRBJ2-1; 7 nucleotides align to TRBD1. V lost 6 bases to trimming and J lost 2 bases; unmatched junction nucleotides: 7. The germline CDR1 and CDR2 sequences are KGHSH and LQKENI. The CDR3 is made up of 15 amino acids. In DNA, the CDR3 is TGTGCCAGCTCGTCGACAGGGTACCCCTACAATGAGCAGTTCTTC. This translates into CASSSTGYPYNEQFF. The entire variable domain, with the rest obtained from reference TRBV18 and TRBJ2-1, is as follows: NAGVMQNPRHLVRRRGQEARLRCSPMKGHSHVYWYRQLPEEGLKFMVYLQKENIIDESGMPKERFSAEFPKEGPSILRIQQVVRGDSAAYFCASSSTGYPYNEQFFGPGTRLTVL.

This clonotype was seen more than once but under ten times. The V call is TRBV6-1, the J call TRBJ1-6, with TRBD1 identical over 8 bases. The junction had 3 bases not matched to a gene; V was cut back by 7 bases and J by 4 bases. CDR3 length: 14 residues. The germline gives CDR1 MNHNS, CDR2 SASEGT. This CDR3 reads CASNRQGYNSPLHF. The CDR3 bases are TGTGCCAGCAATAGACAGGGGTATAATTCACCCCTCCACTTT.